The TCR beta chain under discussion was sequenced for a study of blood T cell repertoires in COVID-19. Across the whole study: COVID-19 samples from acute and convalescent phases originated in the United States, Italy and Spain. PBMCs, B-cell-depleted T cells, or T cells provided the cDNA or gDNA that made up the material.

Original processing methods: Estimates of nucleated cell counts were drawn from the amplification of reference gene primers. Assay: immunoSEQ multiplex PCR; the TCRdb copy retains only in-frame clones and omits some. That table is the source of V, J and clone size, and D and trimming were worked out from the DNA. The sample consists of 270,000 or so clones, less than 85% of them appearing once. The CDR3 contains 15 residues. The V segment lost 0 bases and the J segment 10 bases; nucleotides outside the gene matches: 7. CDR1 is SGDLS, CDR2 YYNGEE, per germline. The chain couples TRBV9 to TRBJ1-1; TRBD1 matches 12 bases. The sequence was collected from a woman between 18 and 30 years old with acute or convalescent COVID-19. The sequenced sample consisted of peripheral blood. The CDR3 sequence is CASSVGRGQGAGAFF. Here the CDR3 DNA reads TGTGCCAGCAGCGTAGGGCGGGGACAGGGGGCTGGAGCTTTCTTT.